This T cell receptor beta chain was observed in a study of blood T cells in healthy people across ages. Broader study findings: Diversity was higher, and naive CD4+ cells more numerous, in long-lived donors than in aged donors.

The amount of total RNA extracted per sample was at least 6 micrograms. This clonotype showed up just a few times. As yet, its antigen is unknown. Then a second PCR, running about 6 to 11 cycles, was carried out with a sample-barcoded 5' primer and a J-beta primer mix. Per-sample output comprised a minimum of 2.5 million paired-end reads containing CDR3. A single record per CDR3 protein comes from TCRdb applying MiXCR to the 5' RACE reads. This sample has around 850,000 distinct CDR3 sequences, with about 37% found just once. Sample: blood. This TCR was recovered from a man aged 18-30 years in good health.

For the CDR3, the DNA is TGCAGTGCTGGGCGGAGCCGGATCTACGAGCAGTACTTC. Residues: CSAGRSRIYEQYF. The rearrangement uses TRBV20-1 and TRBJ2-7; D is unclear. The germline gives CDR1 DFQATT, CDR2 SNEGSKA (reference sequence). Trimming cost V 5 bases and J 3 bases, with 14 bases left between them. The CDR3 sequence is 13 residues long.